A single sample is the source of the 13 T cell receptor beta chains below, sequenced in a study of technical replicates of blood from a handful of donors. The assay was immunoSEQ multiplex PCR, and TCRdb's table has in-frame clones only and misses some. The top ten hold around 0.42% of the sample, which has more than 65,000 clones, 91% seen once. The specimen sequenced was T cells isolated from PBMCs. All receptors derive from a human donor in good health.

J is TRBJ1-1 and V is TRBV19; no clear D gene. This CDR3 has 13 residues. V lost 2 bases to trimming and J lost 3 bases, with 7 bases between them. Germline assignment: CDR1 LNHDA and CDR2 SQIVND (reference sequence). The DNA for the CDR3 is TGTGCCAGTAGTATACAGGTACACACTGAAGCTTTCTTT. Translated: CASSIQVHTEAFF.

The chain employs TRBV19 and TRBJ1-1, with 7 bases identical to TRBD1. The CDR3 contains 15 residues. Germline trimming cut 5 bases from V and 0 bases from J; bases unmatched to any gene: 6. Per germline, CDR1 LNHDA and CDR2 SQIVND (reference sequence). CDR3 loop: CASSAGTAMNTEAFF. In DNA, the CDR3 is TGTGCCAGTAGTGCGGGGACAGCTATGAACACTGAAGCTTTCTTT.

The rearrangement links TRBV7-3 to TRBJ2-5; 12 positions agree with TRBD2. The germline CDR1 and CDR2 sequences are SGHTA and FQGTGA. This CDR3 region has 17 residues. The V gene end was trimmed by 1 base and the J gene end by 5 bases; junction bases not matched to a gene: 8. Written as DNA, the CDR3 is TGTGCCAGCAGCTTAAGTGGGGGACTAGCGGGTTATGAGACCCAGTACTTC. Amino acid sequence: CASSLSGGLAGYETQYF. The variable domain in full, with the rest retrieved from reference TRBV7-3 and TRBJ2-5, is GAGVSQTPSNKVTEKGKYVELRCDPISGHTALYWYRQSLGQGPEFLIYFQGTGAADDSGLPNDRFFAVRPEGSVSTLKIQRTERGDSAVYLCASSLSGGLAGYETQYFGPGTRLLVL.

V is TRBV7-9 and J is TRBJ1-5; TRBD1 agrees at 8 bases. There are 14 residues in the CDR3. Germline V gene lookup returns CDR1 SEHNR and CDR2 FQNEAQ (reference sequence). The trim removed 7 bases at V and 4 bases at J, leaving 6 bases unmatched. CDR3 sequence (DNA): TGTGCCAGCACCACAGGGGGGGGAAATCAGCCCCAGCATTTT. This gives the protein CASTTGGGNQPQHF.

The chain couples TRBV6-6 to TRBJ1-1, with TRBD1 matching 8 bases. Germline CDR1 reads MNHNY; CDR2 reads SVGAGI (reference sequence). Trimming removed 6 bases from V and 5 bases from J; junction bases left unmatched: 5. CDR3 length: 13 amino acids. The CDR3 loop is CASRRQGSTEAFF. The CDR3 DNA is TGTGCCAGCAGGAGACAGGGGAGTACTGAAGCTTTCTTT.

The rearrangement joins TRBV6-1 to TRBJ2-3; 7 bases agree with TRBD2. The CDR3 extends over 16 amino acids. Germline V gene lookup returns CDR1 MNHNS and CDR2 SASEGT. V shed 1 base, J shed 2 bases, and the junction held 6 bases outside the gene matches. The DNA for the CDR3 is TGTGCCAGCAGTGAAGGTCGCGGGAGCCTCACAGATACGCAGTATTTT. Amino acids: CASSEGRGSLTDTQYF.

This sequence joins TRBV18 and TRBJ1-2; D may be TRBD1 (6 bases). Trimming removed 3 bases from V and 6 bases from J, with 20 bases in between. The germline gives CDR1 KGHSH, CDR2 LQKENI. CDR3 size: 16 residues. CDR3 protein: CASSPAGAPVGDGYTF. DNA of the CDR3: TGTGCCAGCTCACCTGCAGGGGCGCCCGTTGGAGATGGCTACACCTTC.

This sequence joins TRBV6-5 and TRBJ1-1, with a weak D call TRBD1 (6 bases). The CDR3 consists of 14 residues. V gave up 5 bases and J gave up 4 bases, with 14 bases separating them. Germline CDR1 reads MNHEY; CDR2 reads SVGAGI. CDR3 in amino acids: CASSVQGIVTEAFF. The CDR3 DNA reads as TGTGCCAGCAGTGTACAGGGTATCGTCACTGAAGCTTTCTTT.

This clone appeared once. The chain has TRBV6-4 and TRBJ1-2; D perhaps matches TRBD1 (6 bases). The CDR3 is 16 residues long. CDR1 MRHNA and CDR2 SNTAGT come from the germline V gene. Trimming pared 5 bases from V and 3 bases from J, leaving 19 bases between. DNA for the CDR3: TGTGCCAGCAGTCCCCAGTGGGGGCTAGAGGACTATGGCTACACCTTC. Its translation: CASSPQWGLEDYGYTF.

The count of this clone is one. The V call is TRBV27, the J call TRBJ2-1; TRBD1 matches 7 bases. The CDR3 spans 13 residues. Unmatched junction bases numbered 2, after V lost 5 bases and J lost 4 bases. Germline V gives CDR1 MNHEY, CDR2 SMNVEV (reference sequence). The CDR3 sequence: CASSTGQYNEQFF. The CDR3 DNA follows: TGTGCCAGCAGTACGGGACAGTACAATGAGCAGTTCTTC.

CDR3 loop: CAWSVLLAGADEQFF. CDR3 nucleotide sequence: TGTGCCTGGAGTGTACTACTAGCGGGAGCGGATGAGCAGTTCTTC. V usage is TRBV30 and J usage is TRBJ2-1; 11 positions match TRBD2. This CDR3 has 15 residues. V was clipped by 0 bases and J by 8 bases; unmatched bases: 6. Looked up from germline, CDR1 is GTSNPN and CDR2 is SVGIG (reference sequence).

The CDR3 sequence is CASSLGGTGVADTQYF. The CDR3, as DNA: TGTGCCAGCAGCCTAGGGGGGACAGGGGTAGCAGATACGCAGTATTTT. This chain uses TRBV11-3 with TRBJ2-3; TRBD1 matches 10 bases. The CDR3 runs 16 residues. V shed 5 bases and J 4 bases; nucleotides not matched to a gene: 9. The germline gives CDR1 SGHNT, CDR2 YENEEA.

The chain is built from TRBV5-1 and TRBJ2-4; the match to TRBD2 covers 12 bases. V shed 4 bases, J shed 6 bases, and the junction held 17 bases outside the gene matches. Germline V lookup: CDR1 SGHRS, CDR2 YFSETQ. CDR3 length equals 19 residues. The chain's CDR3 is CASSTALTSGRGERNIQYF. Here the CDR3 DNA reads TGCGCCAGCAGCACGGCCCTGACTAGCGGGAGAGGTGAGAGAAACATTCAGTACTTC.